These 16 T cell receptor beta chains share one sample of origin, sequenced in a study of T cells in localized non-small cell lung cancer. The assay was immunoSEQ multiplex PCR, and TCRdb's table has in-frame clones only and misses some. The sample yields 1,100 or so clones, around 21% seen once. This specimen was normal lung tissue next to the tumor, taken before any cancer treatment. The receptors shown here come from a male donor aged 60 or older with stage III lung adenocarcinoma.

The genes are TRBV19 and TRBJ2-7; TRBD1 agrees at 9 bases. The CDR3 is 13 amino acids. Germline V CDR1 and CDR2: LNHDA, SQIVND (reference sequence). Unmatched junction bases numbered 1, after V lost 5 bases and J lost 2 bases. CDR3 DNA: TGTGCCAGTAGTGGGGACAGGGCCTACGAGCAGTACTTC. As protein: CASSGDRAYEQYF.

This chain links TRBV6-8 with TRBJ2-1, with 16 bases matching TRBD2. The CDR3 has 15 residues. V was clipped by 4 bases and J by 12 bases; unmatched bases: 6. The germline CDR1 and CDR2 sequences are MNHGY and SAAAGT. CDR3 sequence: CASSSGTSGGARQFF. The DNA for the CDR3 is TGTGCCAGCAGTTCCGGGACTAGCGGGGGGGCACGGCAGTTCTTC.

In this sample, this clone turned up a few times. The genes are TRBV7-1 and TRBJ1-5; D is uncertain. TRBV7-1 belongs to the ORF category, with a function that is uncertain. The CDR3 runs 13 residues. The V end was cut by 4 bases, the J end by 5 bases, with 9 bases between. The CDR3 nucleotides are TGTGCCAGCAGCTTAGCGCCCGATCAGCCCCAGCATTTT. This codes for CASSLAPDQPQHF.

This clone is classed as medium-sized (0.01 to 0.1%). The J gene is TRBJ2-7, the V gene TRBV9; TRBD1 matches 7 bases. The CDR3 length is 14 residues. Germline values: CDR1 SGDLS, CDR2 YYNGEE. V was clipped by 0 bases and J by 2 bases; unmatched bases: 2. The CDR3 region is CASSVGQGTYEQYF. DNA of the CDR3: TGTGCCAGCAGCGTAGGACAGGGCACCTACGAGCAGTACTTC.

This clone qualifies as medium-sized. This chain connects TRBV11-3 to TRBJ2-5, with 8 bases fitting TRBD2. CDR1 and CDR2 (germline): SGHNT, YENEEA. V was pared by 5 bases and J by 4 bases, with 15 bases of the junction left unmatched. The CDR3 extends over 17 amino acids. The CDR3 DNA sequence: TGTGCCAGCAGCCCACGGTCTAGCGGGTACCAAGGAGAGACCCAGTACTTC. Encoded protein: CASSPRSSGYQGETQYF.

This clone appeared a few times. The chain is built from TRBV30 and TRBJ2-5; D ambiguous. This CDR3 has 12 amino acids. V lost 5 bases to trimming and J lost 5 bases, with 12 bases between them. CDR1 and CDR2 (germline): GTSNPN, SVGIG (reference sequence). CDR3 sequence reads: CAWSEILETQYF. For the CDR3, the DNA is TGTGCCTGGTCGGAGATTTTGGAGACCCAGTACTTC.

This chain links TRBV11-3 with TRBJ2-2; a weak D match, TRBD1 (6 bases). CDR3 length equals 15 residues. The V and J ends lost 2 bases and 5 bases respectively, with 12 bases between them. CDR1 is SGHNT, CDR2 YENEEA, per germline. CDR3 residues: CASSLLGGETGELFF. The CDR3 DNA reads TGTGCCAGCAGCTTACTAGGGGGAGAAACCGGGGAGCTGTTTTTT.

This chain uses TRBV9 with TRBJ1-1; D is uncertain. V lost 5 bases and J 3 bases, leaving 14 bases between the germline ends. Looked up from germline, CDR1 is SGDLS and CDR2 is YYNGEE. The CDR3 spans 14 residues. Here the CDR3 reads CASSGLGSHTEAFF. DNA for the CDR3: TGTGCCAGCAGTGGTTTGGGGAGTCACACTGAAGCTTTCTTT.

The V call is TRBV29-1, the J call TRBJ1-1; D remains unclear. The CDR3 has 16 amino acids. Trimming removed 3 bases at V and 1 base at J, with 18 bases between. Germline assignment: CDR1 SQVTM and CDR2 ANQGSEA. CDR3 DNA sequence: TGCAGCGTTGACGGGCAGTACACAGAGTCGAACACTGAAGCTTTCTTT. Its translation: CSVDGQYTESNTEAFF.

This clone has only a few counts. The chain combines TRBV19 with TRBJ1-4, with TRBD1 matching over 7 bases. The V and J ends lost 6 bases and 6 bases, in that order; junction bases with no gene match: 10. CDR3 length equals 15 residues. Looked up from germline, CDR1 is LNHDA and CDR2 is SQIVND (reference sequence). CDR3 nucleotides: TGTGCCAGTAGCCCTGGGACAGCTATCGATGAAAAACTGTTTTTT. Translation: CASSPGTAIDEKLFF.

This clone is deemed medium-sized. The chain couples TRBV6-8 to TRBJ2-5, with 7 positions matching TRBD1. The junction had 3 bases not matched to a gene; V was cut back by 4 bases and J by 1 base. The germline V gene encodes CDR1 MNHGY and CDR2 SAAAGT. This CDR3 is 14 amino acids long. CDR3 DNA: TGTGCCAGCAGTTTTACAGGGGCCCAAGAGACCCAGTACTTC. Translation: CASSFTGAQETQYF.

This chain links TRBV18 with TRBJ1-2; D may be TRBD1 (6 bases). Deletions cut 3 bases from V and 0 bases from J, with 11 bases between. CDR3 length: 15 amino acids. Germline V CDR1 and CDR2: KGHSH, LQKENI. The CDR3 bases are TGTGCCAGCTCACCCTCAGGGGATTCTAACTATGGCTACACCTTC. Translated: CASSPSGDSNYGYTF.

Only a few counts were recorded for this clone. This chain joins TRBV6-8 and TRBJ2-1, with TRBD1 as a possible D gene (6 bases). Per germline, CDR1 MNHGY and CDR2 SAAAGT. V lost 2 bases and J lost 10, with 15 bases in between. The CDR3 sequence is 14 residues long. The DNA of the CDR3 is TGTGCCAGCAGTTACGGGCAACAGGGTGGAGAGCAGTTCTTC. Encoded protein: CASSYGQQGGEQFF.

J is TRBJ1-6 and V is TRBV18; D is possibly TRBD1 (6 bases). The V end was cut by 6 bases, the J end by 9 bases, with 15 bases between. Germline lookup yields CDR1 KGHSH and CDR2 LQKENI. This CDR3 has 14 amino acids. CDR3 in amino acids: CASSLGGGISPLHF. As DNA, the CDR3 is TGTGCCAGCTCCCTAGGAGGGGGGATTTCACCCCTCCACTTT.

This clone was seen more than once but under ten times. The J gene is TRBJ2-6, the V gene TRBV6-8; no firm D call. This CDR3 has 16 amino acids. Germline V CDR1 and CDR2: MNHGY, SAAAGT. Trimming pared 2 bases from V and 0 bases from J, leaving 8 bases between. The CDR3 is CASSYRVRSGANVLTF. CDR3 coding DNA: TGTGCCAGCAGTTACCGGGTCCGCTCTGGGGCCAACGTCCTGACTTTC.

The sample holds one count of this clone. The rearrangement uses TRBV10-2 and TRBJ1-1; D is unresolved. The CDR3 loop spans 12 amino acids. The germline CDR1 and CDR2 sequences are WSHSY and SAAADI. V was pared by 5 bases and J by 6 bases, with 10 bases between. Here the CDR3 DNA reads TGCGCCAGCAGTTTTGGGGTTCCTGAAGCTTTCTTT. Its protein is CASSFGVPEAFF.